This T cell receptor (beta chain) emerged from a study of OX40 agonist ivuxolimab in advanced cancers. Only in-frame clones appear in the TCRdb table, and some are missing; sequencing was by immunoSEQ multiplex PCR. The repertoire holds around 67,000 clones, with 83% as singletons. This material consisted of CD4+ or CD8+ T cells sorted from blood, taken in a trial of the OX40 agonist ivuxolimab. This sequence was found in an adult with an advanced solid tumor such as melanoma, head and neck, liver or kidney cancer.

CDR3 protein: CASSIMIGTEYEQYF. In DNA form, the CDR3 reads TGTGCCAGTAGTATAATGATCGGGACGGAGTACGAGCAGTACTTC. The rearrangement links TRBV19 to TRBJ2-7; the D call may be TRBD1 or TRBD2 (5 bases each). V lost 2 bases to trimming and J lost 4 bases, with 15 bases between them. The CDR3 sequence is 15 residues long. From germline, CDR1 is LNHDA and CDR2 SQIVND (reference sequence).